This T cell receptor (beta chain) derives from a study of cytomegalovirus exposure and HLA in healthy donors (dated by TCRdb to the late 2010s). Concerning the study at large: In an earlier analysis of roughly 590 of the donors, around 290 Gb of sequence data and 95 million to 130 million unique TCR beta sequences from roughly 180 million T cells were reported. A later genetic analysis used genome-wide SNP genotypes for 398 of the 666 donors, treating that subset as a discovery cohort. Among the roughly 400 genotyped donors, more than 70% belonged to the genetic ancestry cluster associated with self-reported Caucasian donors. A separate validation cohort of some 130 different subjects was used in addition to the roughly 700-subject first cohort. Donor age, sex, ethnicity and CMV serostatus were collected together with the repertoire data. The aim of the study was to test whether cataloging public T cell receptors could identify signatures of past pathogen exposure. A later analysis re-analyzed previously published TCR beta repertoires from 600 to 850 donors and added high-resolution HLA genotyping to study TCR occurrence patterns. Among about 390 genotyped donors of the cohort, an average of about 240,000 unique TCR beta nucleotide sequences were sequenced per donor, roughly a sixth of them non-productive. To decide whether each TCR beta V gene segment behaved as functional or pseudogenic, an earlier analysis of approximately 620 of the donors relied on high-throughput TCR beta sequencing. The later analysis used no new phenotypic data to find candidate immune exposures, relying instead on TCR beta sequences and their occurrence across donors. To predict cytomegalovirus infection status, the study brought together high-throughput TCR immunosequencing, statistical association of individual TCRs with disease status, and machine learning. HLA typing covered class I and class II loci at four-digit resolution. All discovery cohort repertoires had been generated on a single sequencing platform. About 280 gigabases of sequencing data and about 92 million unique TCR sequences made up an early release that covered around 640 HLA-typed donors. Typing coverage varied by locus: about 620-630 donors for A, B, C, DRB1 and DQB1; more than 500 for DQA1; about 600 for DPA1; approximately 450 for DPB1. Roughly 5 DR-DQ haplotypes were treated as single units for association and clustering because of strong linkage in the cohort. Using immunosequencing, the study profiled T cell repertoires from fewer than 850 subjects and related those repertoires to cytomegalovirus serostatus. What the work shows at the level of the full study, not this receptor alone: An earlier analysis of several hundred of the donors showed that most TCR beta V segments appeared in productive rearrangements either about 87% or about 30% of the time, which broadly matched IMGT annotations. Correlated functional status among segregating V segments might reflect linkage disequilibrium, but an unknown experimental factor could not be ruled out. Most TCR sequences were observed very rarely across donors, whereas some public TCRs were present in many individuals. A total of 150 to 200 TCR beta chains were listed by the study as associated with cytomegalovirus. The presence/absence analyses assumed that sequencing depth was roughly uniform across donors, and that assumption may not be true. In a later analysis, the rate of TCR association differed among HLA loci, with DRB1 alleles having the most associated TCRs and HLA-C alleles having the fewest. The authors suggested that the approach could potentially be extended to other disease states and immunological phenotypes. A group of highly shared sequence variants was considered likely to be a technical artifact of the sequencing pipeline. A further reported finding was that TCR beta sequences accurately predicted the HLA-A and HLA-B alleles for most subjects in the first cohort. In a later genetic analysis, fewer N-insertions in productive TCRs were reported among donors in an Asian-associated ancestry cluster than the approximately 670-donor mean. Because the 87-base-pair reads could not distinguish some IMGT-functional V segments, including TRBV6-2 and TRBV6-3, those segments were excluded. Because counts were too low, roughly 18 rarely observed V segments, including chromosome 9 orphons, were left out of the earlier analysis of 500 to 650 of the donors. An association between a missense DCLRE1C variant and V-gene and J-gene trimming of TCR beta chains was found in a later genetic analysis and replicated in an independent cohort. A few of the identified cytomegalovirus-associated TCR beta chains were confirmed in vitro to be specific for cytomegalovirus antigens. Because HLA typing was missing for some donors at each locus, association tests included only the typed subset. A later analysis reported that several top co-occurrence clusters appeared linked to parvovirus B19, influenza, CMV and Epstein-Barr virus. Compared with equally common non-associated chains, HLA-associated TCR beta chains in a later analysis were more clonally expanded and had lower generation probabilities. In a later analysis, most CMV-associated TCR beta chains were found to appear HLA-restricted, with HLA associations seemingly driven largely by CMV exposure. The cohort was sequenced for TCR beta chains only, and without alpha or paired-chain data the features that could be detected were limited. A later analysis associated about 17,000 TCR beta sequences with specific HLA alleles at a false discovery rate of 0.05. Immune exposure information for the cohort was limited to CMV serostatus. When HLA alleles, especially DR and DQ, strongly co-occurred, TCR associations were difficult to assign to individual alleles. Cytomegalovirus status was reported to be diagnosed by the classifier with high specificity and sensitivity in both the original and validation cohorts.

From a lookup of the germline V gene, CDR1 and CDR2 are SNHLY and FYNNEI. CDR3 length: 14 amino acids, cysteine to phenylalanine. Left in the record is the CDR3 DNA by itself, 42 bases read in frame from the first base. V sheds 1 base and J sheds 2 bases, leaving 9 bases between their ends. The library was generated by the immunoSEQ multiplex PCR assay. The multiplex PCR relied on a mix of 60 forward primers for TCR Vbeta segments and 13 reverse primers for TCR Jbeta segments. Amplification of the CDR3 region of rearranged TCR beta genes was performed with a multiplex PCR assay on genomic DNA. The amplified TCR beta libraries were sequenced on the Illumina HiSeq System as 87-base-pair reads. In the source study's methods: A later analysis counted 65 million to 90 million unique TCR beta chains across the 650 to 800 repertoires, and some 11 million of these chains were shared by at least two donors. A nearest-neighbor algorithm error-corrected the raw reads and collapsed the reads into unique sequences, merging closely related sequences to remove PCR and sequencing errors. To assign V, D and J gene segments, CDR3 sequences were aligned to IMGT reference sequences. For a sequence to be retained, a match of at least six nucleotides was required to both a V gene segment and a J gene segment. A rearrangement was called productive if the CDR3 had no stop codons and remained in frame with V and J, and every other rearrangement was called non-productive. CDR3 was defined according to IMGT convention as the region running from the second conserved V-encoded cysteine to the conserved J-encoded phenylalanine. The earlier analysis of 450 to 750 of the donors excluded any sequence lacking an unambiguous match to a single V gene segment. An earlier analysis of almost 600 of the donors classified V segments as functional when productive rearrangements were above 56.7% and as segregating when the standard deviation between donors was above 5%. A statistical classification framework was built for diagnosing cytomegalovirus status from the catalog of TCR beta chain sequences. V and J gene assignment, in a later analysis, came from comparing TCR nucleotide sequences with IMGT/GENE-DB human TR gene sequences. In a later analysis, CDR3 sequences and most-parsimonious VDJ recombination scenarios were assigned using the TCRdist pipeline. In a later analysis, each TCR beta chain was defined by its CDR3 amino acid sequence together with its V-gene family, and reads without a unique V-gene family were excluded. To address suspected cross-contamination and a sequencing artifact, a later analysis removed roughly 580 highly shared, low-generation-probability nucleotide sequences. For each public chain, a later analysis derived a clonal expansion index from normalized ranks of inferred template counts within each repertoire. A later analysis computed generation probabilities with a VDJ recombination model fitted to out-of-frame rearrangements, and checked the results against IGoR. A later analysis scored TCR-TCR, TCR-HLA and TCR-CMV co-occurrence with hypergeometric tests, applying a repertoire-size bias correction to TCR pairs. In a later analysis, false discovery rates were estimated by permuting HLA or CMV assignments 20 times. In a later analysis, co-occurring TCRs were grouped using DBSCAN, and TCRdist sequence similarity was added for clustering within HLA-allele-positive subsets. Repertoires with fewer than 30,000 or more than 120,000 public chains, plus five repertoires with anomalous nucleotide sharing, were excluded from co-occurrence clustering. TCRdb retrieved this table from immuneACCESS and kept in-frame rearrangements only. Not all clones are present; in checked studies, unresolved V genes account for under half, and no reason is known for the remainder. The DNA was the basis for D and trimming; V, J and clone size are from that table. The sample profile shows more than 35,000 clones; roughly 50% of them were found once. About 6.1% of the sample rests with the top ten.

Remarks on this clone: It has no known antigen specificity. No much larger clonotype is one base removed from it; base qualities were not supplied.

The cohort comprised 666 healthy bone marrow donors. At the time of sampling, all cohort members were nominally healthy, though unrecorded immune exposures were likely present. The donor tested CMV seropositive and was one of the 289 seropositive cohort members. A peripheral blood sample was collected from each donor, and TCR beta sequencing was performed on peripheral blood mononuclear cells. The Qiagen DNeasy Blood Extraction Kit was used to extract genomic DNA from the blood cell samples. The specimen sequenced was PBMCs. The sequence was collected from a woman aged 35 to 49 in good health and CMV-seropositive. Recombination linked TRBV2 to TRBJ2-7; no D gene is confidently identified. The DNA sequence reads TGTGCCAGCAGTGAAGTCCGGGTCCCCTACGAGCAGTACTTC. Its coded protein is CASSEVRVPYEQYF.